This T cell receptor beta chain was identified during a study of cytomegalovirus exposure and HLA in healthy donors. CDR3 length: 15 residues. Germline assignment: CDR1 SEHNR and CDR2 FQNEAQ (reference sequence). The study ran its PCR with 60 Vbeta and 13 Jbeta primers. Under the authors' procedure: As a later analysis found, there were 82 million or so unique TCR beta chains, of which roughly 11 million were shared. Libraries were prepared by immunoSEQ multiplex PCR; TCRdb keeps only in-frame clonotypes and omits some of them. The V and J calls and clone size were taken over from that table, and D and trimming were inferred from the DNA. The sample includes about 190,000 clones, approximately 80% of them seen just once.

Material for sequencing was PBMCs. This TCR was sampled from a male donor in good health and CMV-seronegative. The chain recombines TRBV7-9 with TRBJ2-5; the match to TRBD2 covers 8 bases. The J call is in doubt because the DNA end fits TRBJ2-7 better. This chain's CDR3 is CASSPGVAGSYEQYF. The DNA of the CDR3 is TGTGCCAGCAGCCCCGGGGTAGCGGGATCCTACGAGCAGTACTTC.